This TCR beta chain was captured in a study of blood T cell repertoires in COVID-19. CDR1 is DFQATT, CDR2 SNEGSKA, per germline (reference sequence). Trimming removed 2 bases from V and 10 bases from J, with 9 bases in between. The CDR3 totals 11 residues. TCRdb's copy holds only in-frame clones and misses some; the assay was immunoSEQ multiplex PCR. Of roughly 100,000 clones in the sample, 84% were seen once. The V gene is TRBV20-1, the J gene TRBJ2-1; D remains unclear. The origin of this receptor is a man between 40 and 49 years old with active or convalescent COVID-19. Sequenced sample: peripheral blood. The chain's CDR3 is CSARHQAEQFF. CDR3 DNA sequence: TGCAGTGCTAGACACCAGGCCGAGCAGTTCTTC.